The clone carrying this T cell receptor beta chain was observed many times. Antigen: not known. TCRdb reprocessed the 5' RACE reads with MiXCR, giving one entry per CDR3 protein. The sample lists 130,000 to 150,000 distinct CDR3 sequences, about 6% occurring once. This sample stems from a study of T-cell memory formation after mild COVID-19. Study in general: The TCR clusters were mostly specific to one donor.

The germline V gene encodes CDR1 MNHEY and CDR2 SMNVEV (reference sequence). The CDR3 consists of 14 residues. V gave up 4 bases and J gave up 2 bases; unmatched junction bases: 4. Study-level findings and limits: Those CD4+ clones that contracted were mainly in CM and EM (CD8+ ones in EMRA). Clones that contracted from day 15 to 85 had balanced CD4/CD8; later expanders were CD4+ biased.

The chain is built from TRBV27 and TRBJ2-7; TRBD2 matches 8 bases. This clonotype was sampled from an adult woman who had mild COVID-19 (a few samples of this study predate the infection). Cell type and time point are not known. Specimen: PBMCs or a T cell subset sorted from them (not recorded which). In DNA, the CDR3 is TGTGCCAGCAGTTCTGTAGCGGGGACCTACGAGCAGTACTTC. Its protein product is CASSSVAGTYEQYF.